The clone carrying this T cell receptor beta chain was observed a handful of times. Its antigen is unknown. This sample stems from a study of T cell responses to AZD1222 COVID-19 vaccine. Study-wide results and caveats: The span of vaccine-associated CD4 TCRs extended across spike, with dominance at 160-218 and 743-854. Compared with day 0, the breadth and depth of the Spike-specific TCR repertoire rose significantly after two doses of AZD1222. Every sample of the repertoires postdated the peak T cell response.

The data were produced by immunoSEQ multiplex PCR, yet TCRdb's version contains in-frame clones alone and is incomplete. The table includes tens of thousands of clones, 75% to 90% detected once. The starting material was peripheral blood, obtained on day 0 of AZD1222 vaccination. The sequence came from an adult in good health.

CDR3 protein: CSDDKGGDDGYTF. Here the CDR3 DNA reads TGCAGCGACGACAAAGGGGGCGATGATGGCTACACCTTC. The V call is TRBV29-1, the J call TRBJ1-2; 7 bases align to TRBD1. Germline V gives CDR1 SQVTM, CDR2 ANQGSEA. The CDR3 has 13 residues. The V segment lost 7 bases and the J segment 6 bases; nucleotides outside the gene matches: 11.